This T cell receptor beta chain was retrieved from a study of T-cell reconstitution after alpha-beta-depleted transplantation in children. Study-level points and caveats: Newly produced T cells mostly accounted for T-cell counts and diversity one year post-transplant. As was reported, about two months after transplant, alpha-beta T cells came from several hundred expanded graft clones. Surviving recipient T cells and intrathymic progenitors accounted for some patients' high TCRbeta diversity at day 60.

Researchers prepared the TCRbeta library using unique molecular identifiers, the study reports. TCRdb reprocessed the PCR reads with MiXCR, giving one entry per CDR3 protein. There are around 270,000 distinct CDR3 sequences in the sample; around a tenth occur only once, and 7% to 9.5% lies in the top ten. This clonotype was recorded many times. What it recognizes is unknown. The CDR3 length is 15 residues. Germline V gene lookup returns CDR1 MDHEN and CDR2 SYDVKM. The trim removed 4 bases at V and 7 bases at J, leaving 7 bases unmatched. Sequences were derived from PBMCs, sampled before TCRalphabeta/CD19-depleted stem cell transplant. V and J are TRBV28 and TRBJ2-3; 11 bases map to TRBD2. The receptor comes from a boy in the first two years of life with acute myeloid leukemia, due to receive a stem cell transplant. The CDR3 nucleotides read TGTGCCAGCAGTTCTAGCGGGAGGTGGGCAAATACGCAGTATTTT. Translated, it gives CASSSSGRWANTQYF.